A single sample gave rise to the 17 T cell receptor beta chains below, sequenced in a study of T-cell memory formation after mild COVID-19. TCRdb reanalysed the 5' RACE reads using MiXCR and keeps one entry per CDR3 protein. Here the sample spans over 150,000 distinct CDR3 sequences, around 13% being singletons. Specimen: PBMCs or a T cell subset sorted from them (not recorded which). Receptor source: a man younger than 35 who had mild COVID-19 (a few samples of this study predate the infection). Cell type and time point are not known.

Concerning this clonotype itself: Possible read error: a much larger clone is one base away. This sequence joins TRBV7-2 and TRBJ2-5; D ambiguous. This CDR3 spans 14 amino acids. The V gene's germline CDR1 is SGHTA and CDR2 FQGNSA. The ends were cut back, 5 bases at V and 5 bases at J, with 15 bases in the middle. In DNA, the CDR3 is TGTGCCAGCAGCCTACTATCGATGGATGAGACCCAGTACTTC. Protein: CASSLLSMDETQYF.

This clonotype was seen many times. The rearrangement joins TRBV5-4 to TRBJ2-5; 7 nucleotides align to TRBD2. Germline CDR1 reads SGHNT; CDR2 reads YYREEE (reference sequence). The CDR3 covers 14 residues. With 4 bases clipped from V and 7 bases from J, the junction kept 10 bases outside the gene matches. DNA of the CDR3: TGTGCCAGCAGCCCCTCCAGCGGGGAGGGGACCCAGTACTTC. It specifies CASSPSSGEGTQYF.

The rearrangement links TRBV5-1 to TRBJ2-1; 9 bases align to TRBD1. Germline V gene data show CDR1 as SGHRS and CDR2 as YFSETQ. V lost 0 bases, J lost 8 bases, and 6 bases stayed unmatched. This CDR3 is built from 15 residues. The CDR3, as DNA: TGCGCCAGCAGCTTGGCAGGACAGGGGCCCCATGAGCAGTTCTTC. It is translated as CASSLAGQGPHEQFF.

As regards this clonotype: Germline and junction disagree at one end, which may indicate a read error. The V gene is TRBV7-7, the J gene TRBJ2-3; D remains unclear. Germline CDR1 reads SSHAT; CDR2 reads FNYEAQ (reference sequence). This CDR3 is built from 13 residues. CDR3 nucleotides: TGTGCTAGCAGCCCAACGGGCACAGATACGCAGTATTTT. Its translation: CASSPTGTDTQYF.

DNA for the CDR3: TGTGCCAGCTCACCAGGGGAGAACACTGAAGCTTTCTTT. It specifies CASSPGENTEAFF. The chain joins TRBV18 to TRBJ1-1, with D unclear. Germline V gene data show CDR1 as KGHSH and CDR2 as LQKENI. V was clipped by 2 bases and J by 1 base, with 5 bases between them. The CDR3 spans 13 residues.

The rearrangement links TRBV6-6 to TRBJ2-5, with D perhaps being TRBD1 or TRBD2 (5 bases each). V shed 5 bases and J shed 5 bases, with 15 bases lying between them. CDR1 is MNHNY and CDR2 is SVGAGI in the germline V gene (reference sequence). This CDR3 spans 14 amino acids. CDR3 amino acids: CASSLGRPGETQYF. The CDR3 coding sequence is TGTGCCAGCAGTCTGGGACGGCCGGGGGAGACCCAGTACTTC.

CDR3 sequence: CASSYTQNAEAFF. Written as DNA, the CDR3 is TGTGCCAGCAGCTACACACAAAACGCTGAAGCTTTCTTT. The chain has TRBV28 and TRBJ1-1, with D uncertain. V lost 6 bases and J lost 6, with 14 bases in between. This CDR3 contains 13 residues. Germline V gene sequence: CDR1 MDHEN, CDR2 SYDVKM.

This clonotype has a count of ten or more. The chain couples TRBV7-2 to TRBJ1-2; TRBD1 matches at 8 bases. The CDR3 consists of 16 residues. Germline CDR1 SGHTA, CDR2 FQGNSA. Trimming at V came to 1 base and at J to 4 bases, leaving 8 bases not matched to a gene. CDR3 sequence: CASSLGSGQAIYGYTF. CDR3 nucleotides: TGTGCCAGCAGCTTAGGCTCGGGACAGGCTATCTATGGCTACACCTTC. Full variable domain (remainder filled in from reference TRBV7-2 and TRBJ1-2): GAGVSQSPSNKVTEKGKDVELRCDPISGHTALYWYRQSLGQGLEFLIYFQGNSAPDKSGLPSDRFSAERTGGSVSTLTIQRTQQEDSAVYLCASSLGSGQAIYGYTFGSGTRLTVV.

The rearrangement links TRBV7-8 to TRBJ1-5; 10 bases are a match to TRBD1. Losses at the gene ends were 5 bases for V and 1 base for J; bases not matched to a gene: 5. This CDR3 comprises 16 residues. In germline, CDR1 is SGHVS, CDR2 FQNEAQ. The CDR3 loop reads CASSPRGQGSNQPQHF. The CDR3 bases are TGTGCCAGCAGCCCCAGGGGACAGGGGAGCAATCAGCCCCAGCATTTT.

This clonotype came up a few times. The chain is built from TRBV30 and TRBJ1-5; D call uncertain. The germline CDR1 and CDR2 sequences are GTSNPN and SVGIG (reference sequence). Trimming stripped 4 bases from V and 5 bases from J, with 12 bases between. The CDR3 consists of 13 residues. CDR3 bases: TGTGCCTGGAATTATTTCAGAGATCAGCCCCAGCATTTT. Its translation: CAWNYFRDQPQHF.

V usage is TRBV7-8 and J usage is TRBJ2-5; D is ambiguous. The CDR3 spans 14 residues. The germline V gene has CDR1 SGHVS and CDR2 FQNEAQ. V lost 0 bases to trimming and J lost 4 bases, with 9 bases between them. DNA for the CDR3: TGTGCCAGCAGCTTAGCTCCGGGTTCAGAGACCCAGTACTTC. Translated, it gives CASSLAPGSETQYF.

The table lists this clonotype with many counts. V gene TRBV7-9 combines with J gene TRBJ2-5, with D unresolved. This CDR3 is built from 14 residues. Trimming took off 4 bases at V and 2 bases at J, with 11 bases between the two ends. Looked up from germline, CDR1 is SEHNR and CDR2 is FQNEAQ (reference sequence). CDR3 amino acids: CASSYWAVQETQYF. The CDR3 nucleotides read TGTGCCAGCAGCTATTGGGCCGTGCAAGAGACCCAGTACTTC.

The V gene is TRBV6-5, the J gene TRBJ1-3; D remains ambiguous. The ends were cut back, 3 bases at V and 4 bases at J, with 13 bases in the middle. This CDR3 is 15 amino acids long. CDR1 and CDR2 from the germline V gene are MNHEY and SVGAGI. The CDR3 DNA follows: TGTGCCAGCAGTTATTGGACCCCCATGGGAAACACCATATATTTT. This gives the protein CASSYWTPMGNTIYF.

V is TRBV20-1 and J is TRBJ2-2; TRBD1 is a possible D gene (6 bases). V lost 6 bases, J lost 5 bases, and 19 bases lay in between. CDR3 length: 15 residues. CDR1 and CDR2 (germline): DFQATT, SNEGSKA (reference sequence). The DNA of the CDR3 is TGCAGTGCCATTGACCGAGGACAGACAACCGGGGAGCTGTTTTTT. Amino acid sequence: CSAIDRGQTTGELFF.

The rearrangement links TRBV5-1 to TRBJ1-1; TRBD1 aligns across 11 bases. Germline V gene lookup returns CDR1 SGHRS and CDR2 YFSETQ. The CDR3 spans 14 residues. J was trimmed by 11 bases and V by 4 bases; bases with no gene match: 10. The CDR3: CASSTGTGGNPAFF. CDR3 nucleotide sequence: TGCGCCAGCAGCACGGGGACAGGGGGTAACCCGGCTTTCTTT.

V is TRBV30 and J is TRBJ2-5; D call uncertain. Germline lookup yields CDR1 GTSNPN and CDR2 SVGIG (reference sequence). The CDR3 sequence is 13 residues long. V shed 4 bases and J shed 4 bases, with 13 bases lying between them. The CDR3, as DNA: TGTGCCTGGACTCAAATCGCCGGAGAGACCCAGTACTTC. It encodes CAWTQIAGETQYF.

This clonotype has only a few counts. The chain recombines TRBV6-5 with TRBJ1-2, with D perhaps TRBD1 (6 bases). The CDR3 sequence is 12 residues long. Germline V CDR1 and CDR2: MNHEY, SVGAGI. V was clipped by 10 bases and J by 8 bases, with 17 bases between them. The chain's CDR3 is CATGQSSRGYTF. In DNA, the CDR3 is TGTGCCACCGGACAGTCGTCTCGGGGCTACACCTTC.